This T cell receptor (beta chain) was retrieved from a study of CD8 T cells in ankylosing spondylitis. Points from the study as a whole: Roughly 8 highly homologous variants formed a TCR beta motif that appeared characteristic of ankylosing spondylitis blood. There were earlier reports of some motif variants in reactive arthritis synovial fluid and blood.

Each TCR beta library was made by quantitative 5'-RACE that incorporated molecular barcodes. One entry per CDR3 protein results from TCRdb running MiXCR on the 5' RACE reads. Counted here are more than 500,000 distinct CDR3 sequences, less than 6% occurring once; the ten biggest clones make up roughly 3.5%. The V and J ends lost 4 bases and 1 base, in that order; junction bases with no gene match: 4. CDR1 is LNHDA and CDR2 is SQIVND in the germline V gene (reference sequence). This CDR3 has 16 residues. Concerning this clonotype: Its antigen is unknown.

Material for sequencing was blood, either unsorted or a sorted T cell fraction (not recorded which). The sequence was obtained from a male donor with ankylosing spondylitis. The V and J genes are TRBV19 and TRBJ2-1; 10 bases agree with TRBD2. CDR3 loop: CASSTMGLASYNEQFF. In nucleotides, the CDR3 is TGTGCCAGTAGTACGATGGGACTAGCGTCCTACAATGAGCAGTTCTTC.